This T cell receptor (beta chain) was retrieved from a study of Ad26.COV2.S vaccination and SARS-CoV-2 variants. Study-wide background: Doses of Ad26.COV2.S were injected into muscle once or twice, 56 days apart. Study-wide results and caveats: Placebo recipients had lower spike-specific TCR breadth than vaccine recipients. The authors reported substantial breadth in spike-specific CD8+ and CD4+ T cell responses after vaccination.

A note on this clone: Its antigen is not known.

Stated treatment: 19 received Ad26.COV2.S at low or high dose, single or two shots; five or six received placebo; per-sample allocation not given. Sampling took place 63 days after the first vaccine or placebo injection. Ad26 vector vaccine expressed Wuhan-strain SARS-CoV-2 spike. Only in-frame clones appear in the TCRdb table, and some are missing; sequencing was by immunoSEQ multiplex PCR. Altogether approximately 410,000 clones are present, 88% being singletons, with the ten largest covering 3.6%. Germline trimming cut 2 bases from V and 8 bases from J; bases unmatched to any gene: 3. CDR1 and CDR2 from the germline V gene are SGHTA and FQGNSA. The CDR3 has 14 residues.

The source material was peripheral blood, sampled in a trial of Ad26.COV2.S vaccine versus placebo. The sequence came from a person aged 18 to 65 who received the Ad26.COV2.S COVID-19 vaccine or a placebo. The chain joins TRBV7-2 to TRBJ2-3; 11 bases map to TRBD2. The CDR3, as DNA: TGTGCCAGCAGCTTAAGACTAGCGGGATCTACGCAGTATTTT. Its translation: CASSLRLAGSTQYF. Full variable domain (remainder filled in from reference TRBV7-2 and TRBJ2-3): GAGVSQSPSNKVTEKGKDVELRCDPISGHTALYWYRQSLGQGLEFLIYFQGNSAPDKSGLPSDRFSAERTGGSVSTLTIQRTQQEDSAVYLCASSLRLAGSTQYFGPGTRLTVL.